The text below deals with one T cell receptor (beta chain). The sample is drawn from a study of T cells in Graves' hyperthyroidism and ophthalmopathy. There were TCR beta CDR3 regions amplified from RNA transcripts. First-round RT-PCR with HTBI primers amplified the TCR CDR3 region. TCRdb re-analysed the multiplex PCR reads in MiXCR, keeping a single row per CDR3 protein. The table records 450,000 to 550,000 distinct CDR3 sequences, around 22% of them present only once. Unmatched junction bases numbered 12, after V lost 4 bases and J lost 2 bases. CDR3 length: 17 residues. Looked up from germline, CDR1 is SGHRS and CDR2 is YFSETQ.

The receptor comes from a woman younger than 45 with Graves' ophthalmopathy. Input material: blood. The chain joins TRBV5-1 to TRBJ1-2; 9 nucleotides match TRBD1. CDR3 amino acids: CASSPPGQGPTNYGYTF. In nucleotides, the CDR3 is TGCGCCAGCAGCCCTCCGGGACAGGGACCGACAAACTATGGCTACACCTTC.